Listed here are 25 T cell receptor beta chains from one sample, sequenced in a study of blood T cell repertoires in COVID-19. Clones were sequenced by immunoSEQ multiplex PCR, and TCRdb holds only the in-frame ones, with some missing. The table includes around 68,000 clones, 82% detected once. Sequencing input: peripheral blood. The receptors originated from a human donor in a cohort sampled during active COVID-19.

This clone was observed once. This chain connects TRBV12-3 or TRBV12-4 to TRBJ1-1; D call uncertain. This CDR3 comprises 13 residues. The V end was cut by 5 bases, the J end by 1 base, with 8 bases between. Here the CDR3 reads CASSSSGNTEAFF. Written as DNA, the CDR3 is TGTGCCAGCAGTAGCTCCGGGAACACTGAAGCTTTCTTT.

The chain carries TRBV7-6 and TRBJ2-5, with 9 bases that match TRBD2. Unmatched junction bases numbered 5, after V lost 3 bases and J lost 3 bases. Germline CDR1 SGHVS, CDR2 FNYEAQ. CDR3 length: 15 residues. CDR3 loop: CASSFSGGPEETQYF. Here the CDR3 DNA reads TGTGCCAGCAGCTTTAGCGGGGGCCCTGAAGAGACCCAGTACTTC.

The chain employs TRBV7-9 and TRBJ2-3, with unresolved D. The CDR3 runs to 14 residues. Germline V gene lookup returns CDR1 SEHNR and CDR2 FQNEAQ (reference sequence). Trimming took off 4 bases at V and 2 bases at J, with 10 bases between the two ends. In DNA, the CDR3 is TGTGCCAGCAGCTACGACACATCCACAGATACGCAGTATTTT. Translation gives CASSYDTSTDTQYF.

J is TRBJ2-2 and V is TRBV5-1, with 7 positions matching TRBD1. V trimming: 4 bases; J trimming: 0 bases; junction bases outside the gene matches: 3. CDR1 and CDR2 from the germline V gene are SGHRS and YFSETQ. This CDR3 has 15 amino acids. CDR3 DNA: TGCGCCAGCAGCAGGCAGGGGGCGAACACCGGGGAGCTGTTTTTT. This codes for CASSRQGANTGELFF.

The chain has TRBV11-3 and TRBJ2-6, with D possibly TRBD1 on 6 matching bases. There are 15 residues in the CDR3. V gave up 5 bases and J gave up 1 base, with 9 bases separating them. Germline CDR1 is SGHNT and CDR2 is YENEEA. The CDR3 region is CASSRTGSGANVLTF. The CDR3 DNA follows: TGTGCCAGCAGCCGAACAGGGTCTGGGGCCAACGTCCTGACTTTC. The variable domain in full, with the rest retrieved from reference TRBV11-3 and TRBJ2-6, is EAGVVQSPRYKIIEKKQPVAFWCNPISGHNTLYWYLQNLGQGPELLIRYENEEAVDDSQLPKDRFSAERLKGVDSTLKIQPAELGDSAVYLCASSRTGSGANVLTFGAGSRLTVL.

A note on this clone: Relative to the germline gene, one junction end is altered; a read error may explain this. The chain has TRBV4-1 and TRBJ2-3; 7 positions match TRBD2. The germline gives CDR1 MGHRA, CDR2 YSYEKL. This CDR3 is built from 16 residues. DNA for the CDR3: TGCGTCAGCAGCCAAGAAGGCCTAGCGGTCACAGATACGCAGTATTTT. It is translated as CVSSQEGLAVTDTQYF.

This rearrangement joins TRBV21-1 to TRBJ1-3; the table's D call TRBD1 went unverified against the DNA. TRBV21-1 is noted as a pseudogene. This CDR3 has 18 residues. The CDR3 protein is CASSNGQPHGGSGNTIYF. CDR3 bases: TGTGCCAGCAGCAATGGACAGCCCCATGGAGGCTCTGGAAACACCATATATTTT.

This clone was picked up a small number of times. This sequence joins TRBV27 and TRBJ1-2; a weak D match, TRBD1 (5 bases). The CDR3 is 14 amino acids. CDR1 is MNHEY, CDR2 SMNVEV, per germline (reference sequence). Trimming cost V 6 bases and J 7 bases, with 18 bases left between them. The CDR3 region is CASSLDGGDGGYTF. In nucleotides, the CDR3 is TGTGCCAGCAGCCTCGACGGGGGGGATGGTGGCTACACCTTC.

CDR3 bases: TGTGCCAGCAGACCTCAACAGGGGGACCACTATGGCTACACCTTC. Protein product: CASRPQQGDHYGYTF. This rearrangement joins TRBV7-9 to TRBJ1-2; TRBD1 agrees at 8 bases. This CDR3 spans 15 amino acids. The germline V gene has CDR1 SEHNR and CDR2 FQNEAQ (reference sequence). The V segment lost 6 bases and the J segment 3 bases; nucleotides outside the gene matches: 9.

V usage is TRBV10-3 and J usage is TRBJ2-5; 8 nucleotides line up with TRBD2. Trimming removed 4 bases from V and 8 bases from J; junction bases left unmatched: 6. Germline lookup yields CDR1 ENHRY and CDR2 SYGVKD. There are 13 residues in the CDR3. The chain's CDR3 is CAISVGRGDTQYF. The CDR3 nucleotides read TGTGCCATCAGTGTAGGGCGGGGGGATACCCAGTACTTC.

The V and J genes are TRBV6-1 and TRBJ2-7, with D possibly matching TRBD2 (6 bases). V was clipped by 0 bases and J by 3 bases, with 9 bases between them. Germline assignment: CDR1 MNHNS and CDR2 SASEGT. The CDR3 has 14 amino acids. Here the CDR3 reads CASSEAGGGYEQYV. In nucleotides, the CDR3 is TGTGCCAGCAGTGAAGCCGGGGGTGGCTACGAGCAGTACGTC.

The V call is TRBV4-1, the J call TRBJ2-1, with TRBD2 matching 9 bases. The length of the CDR3 is 16 residues. CDR1 is MGHRA, CDR2 YSYEKL, per germline. J lost 4 bases, V lost 1 base, and 5 bases had no gene match. The CDR3 nucleotides read TGCGCCAGCAGCCAAGGCCCTCTAGCGGGGTACAATGAGCAGTTCTTC. Protein sequence: CASSQGPLAGYNEQFF.

This chain connects TRBV19 to TRBJ1-1; 12 bases align to TRBD1. The CDR3 sequence is 14 residues long. V shed 11 bases and J 3 bases; nucleotides not matched to a gene: 7. Per the germline V gene, CDR1 is LNHDA and CDR2 is SQIVND (reference sequence). This CDR3 reads CASGTGGLYTEAFF. In nucleotides, the CDR3 is TGTGCCTCCGGGACAGGGGGCTTATACACTGAAGCTTTCTTT. Supplemented by reference TRBV19 and TRBJ1-1, the full variable domain reads DGGITQSPKYLFRKEGQNVTLSCEQNLNHDAMYWYRQDPGQGLRLIYYSQIVNDFQKGDIAEGYSVSREKKESFPLTVTSAQKNPTAFYLCASGTGGLYTEAFFGQGTRLTVV.

CDR3 DNA: TGTGCCAGCAGCATCTGGACAGGGCCCAATGAGCAGTTCTTC. Translated: CASSIWTGPNEQFF. The chain combines TRBV5-8 with TRBJ2-1; 8 bases agree with TRBD1. Trimming cost V 4 bases and J 6 bases; bases outside gene matches: 6. The CDR3 runs 14 residues. Per the germline V gene, CDR1 is SGHTS and CDR2 is YDEGEE.

V usage is TRBV20-1 and J usage is TRBJ2-5; D is unresolved. The germline V gene has CDR1 DFQATT and CDR2 SNEGSKA (reference sequence). Trimming stripped 6 bases from V and 3 bases from J, with 8 bases between. CDR3 size: 11 residues. Written as DNA, the CDR3 is TGCAGTGCAAATCCGGAAGAGACCCAGTACTTC. It encodes CSANPEETQYF.

Only a few counts were recorded for this clone. The chain links TRBV5-1 to TRBJ2-1, with TRBD1 matching 7 bases. Germline CDR1 is SGHRS and CDR2 is YFSETQ. This CDR3 has 16 residues. The ends lost 5 bases at V and 7 bases at J; junction bases unmatched: 15. Written as DNA, the CDR3 is TGCGCCAGCAGTTCTGAGGGGGCAGCGGTTGGGAATGAGCAGTTCTTC. This codes for CASSSEGAAVGNEQFF.

The CDR3 region is CASSARRLTGEGEKLFF. The CDR3, as DNA: TGTGCCAGCAGCGCTCGTAGGCTGACAGGGGAGGGAGAAAAACTGTTTTTT. The chain joins TRBV7-9 to TRBJ1-4; 8 positions agree with TRBD1. Trimming cost V 5 bases and J 8 bases; bases outside gene matches: 16. CDR1 SEHNR and CDR2 FQNEAQ come from the germline V gene (reference sequence). The CDR3 is 17 amino acids.

The chain joins TRBV10-1 to TRBJ2-7, with D tentatively TRBD2 (6 bases). The germline V gene has CDR1 WNHNN and CDR2 SYGVQD (reference sequence). V was shortened by 6 bases and J by 2 bases, with 20 bases between the two germline ends. CDR3 length equals 16 residues. The CDR3 sequence: CASRPLRGYSPYEQYV. In nucleotides, the CDR3 is TGCGCCAGCAGACCCTTACGGGGGTATAGCCCCTACGAGCAGTACGTC.

The rearrangement links TRBV29-1 to TRBJ2-1; TRBD2 matches 7 bases. Germline values: CDR1 SQVTM, CDR2 ANQGSEA. The CDR3 loop spans 14 amino acids. V lost 7 bases to trimming and J lost 9 bases; unmatched junction nucleotides: 15. The CDR3 here is CSGHRTREAGEQFF. The DNA of the CDR3 is TGCAGCGGTCACAGGACTAGAGAAGCGGGTGAGCAGTTCTTC.

V and J are TRBV7-2 and TRBJ2-3; a weak D match, TRBD2 (5 bases). Per the germline V gene, CDR1 is SGHTA and CDR2 is FQGNSA. The ends were cut back, 2 bases at V and 0 bases at J, with 9 bases in the middle. The CDR3 length is 15 residues. CDR3 coding DNA: TGTGCCAGCAGCTTACGAGGAGGAAGCACAGATACGCAGTATTTT. Protein product: CASSLRGGSTDTQYF.

This clone has a single count. The chain links TRBV10-2 to TRBJ2-1, with D perhaps TRBD2 (6 bases). The V gene lost 4 bases and the J gene lost 0 bases, with 10 bases spanning the gap. The germline V gene has CDR1 WSHSY and CDR2 SAAADI. This CDR3 is 15 amino acids long. CDR3 in DNA: TGCGCCAGCAGTGGGGACTTGAGCTCCTACAATGAGCAGTTCTTC. It yields the protein CASSGDLSSYNEQFF.

This rearrangement joins TRBV15 to TRBJ1-4; D remains ambiguous. Between the trimmed V and J ends, which lost 1 base and 4 bases, there was a span of 13 bases. This CDR3 is 16 amino acids long. Germline CDR1 and CDR2: LNHNV and YYDKDF (reference sequence). The CDR3 DNA reads TGTGCCACCAGCAGAGGCGCACAGCCTAATAATGAAAAACTGTTTTTT. This translates into CATSRGAQPNNEKLFF.

This rearrangement joins TRBV3-1 (or the pseudogene TRBV3-2) to TRBJ1-5, with 9 bases lining up with TRBD1. The germline V gene encodes CDR1 LGHDT and CDR2 YNNKEL (reference sequence). The CDR3 runs to 15 residues. After removal of 5 bases from V and 6 bases from J, the junction contained 8 bases not matched to a gene. The CDR3 sequence: CASSAGTGHRQPQHF. CDR3 sequence (DNA): TGTGCCAGCAGCGCTGGGACAGGGCACCGTCAGCCCCAGCATTTT.

This clone was seen more than once but under ten times. The gene calls are TRBV5-1 and TRBJ2-5; 7 positions agree with TRBD2. The ends lost 2 bases at V and 5 bases at J; junction bases unmatched: 9. Germline V gene data show CDR1 as SGHRS and CDR2 as YFSETQ. This CDR3 has 15 amino acids. CDR3 region: CASSFSGEGTETQYF. CDR3 nucleotide sequence: TGCGCCAGCAGCTTCTCCGGGGAGGGTACGGAGACCCAGTACTTC. Complete variable domain (other parts from reference TRBV5-1 and TRBJ2-5): KAGVTQTPRYLIKTRGQQVTLSCSPISGHRSVSWYQQTPGQGLQFLFEYFSETQRNKGNFPGRFSGRQFSNSRSEMNVSTLELGDSALYLCASSFSGEGTETQYFGPGTRLLVL.

This chain joins TRBV5-1 and TRBJ2-7, with 8 bases aligning to TRBD1. The V gene's germline CDR1 is SGHRS and CDR2 YFSETQ. Losses at the gene ends were 0 bases for V and 2 bases for J; bases not matched to a gene: 1. The CDR3 totals 14 residues. Here the CDR3 DNA reads TGCGCCAGCAGCTTGGAACAGGGGGCCTACGAGCAGTACTTC. As protein: CASSLEQGAYEQYF.